This entry features one T cell receptor beta chain sequence. Germline values: CDR1 SEHNR, CDR2 FQNEAQ (reference sequence). The length of the CDR3 is 17 residues. V shed 3 bases and J 3 bases; nucleotides not matched to a gene: 8. This specimen belongs to a study of blood T cell repertoires in COVID-19. About the research overall: Acute and convalescent COVID-19 samples came from the United States, Italy and Spain. PBMCs, B-cell-depleted T cells, or T cells were the source of the cDNA or gDNA that made up the material.

Authors' analysis steps: Amplified reference gene primers provided the basis for estimating nucleated cell counts. Data came from immunoSEQ multiplex PCR; TCRdb stores just in-frame clones and leaves some out. That table supplies the V and J calls and clone size; D and trimming were determined from the DNA. The table has 200,000 to 300,000 clones, 60% to 75% seen once. The sequence was collected from an elderly woman with acute or convalescent COVID-19. Sequencing input: peripheral blood. The rearrangement joins TRBV7-9 to TRBJ1-2; 12 bases align to TRBD1. The CDR3 loop is CASSFRDRGREDYGYTF. CDR3 nucleotides: TGTGCCAGCAGCTTCAGGGACAGGGGGCGAGAGGACTATGGCTACACCTTC.